This entry describes one TCR beta chain. This CDR3 spans 15 amino acids. CDR1 and CDR2 (germline): SGHTA, FQGNSA. The ends were cut back, 1 base at V and 4 bases at J, with 13 bases in the middle. The age range of participants was about 18 to 89 years, with residence in some 25 US areas. Among Cohort 3 donors, those recovered had two negative PCRs, clearance, or symptom resolution. The sample belongs to a study of blood T cell repertoires in COVID-19. Assay: immunoSEQ multiplex PCR; the TCRdb copy retains only in-frame clones and omits some. The profile covers more than 250,000 clones, with 70% to 90% appearing a single time and under 5.5% taken by the ten largest.

Sequenced sample: PBMCs or T cells enriched from blood (not recorded which). The chain has TRBV7-2 and TRBJ2-5; tentatively, D is TRBD1 (6 bases). This sequence was found in a woman in her 30s who had recovered from COVID-19. CDR3 bases: TGTGCCAGCAGCTTAGTCACCCAGGGGTCAGAGACCCAGTACTTC. This codes for CASSLVTQGSETQYF.